This T cell receptor beta chain was obtained from a study of OX40 agonist ivuxolimab in advanced cancers. Points from the study as a whole: Among T cells, CD8+ cells averaged more expanded clones than CD4+ cells. Both CD4+ and CD8+ T cell populations in blood had undergone clonal expansion by week 6 at 0.1 to 3.0 mg/kg.

This CDR3 is built from 15 residues. Germline V CDR1 and CDR2: SGHVS, FQNEAQ. Trimming removed 1 base at V and 7 bases at J, with 13 bases between. Some clones are missing from TCRdb's copy, which holds only in-frame ones; the method was immunoSEQ multiplex PCR. The sample lists around 77,000 clones; 75% to 95% were seen once. As regards this clone: No antigen is known for it.

The V gene is TRBV7-8, the J gene TRBJ1-4; possibly TRBD1 for D (5 bases). This clonotype originated in an adult with an advanced solid tumor such as melanoma, head and neck, liver or kidney cancer. This sample comprised CD4+ or CD8+ T cells sorted from blood, obtained in a trial of the OX40 agonist ivuxolimab. CDR3 DNA sequence: TGTGCCAGCAGCTTAGGAGGCGTCCAGGGTGAAAAACTGTTTTTT. As protein: CASSLGGVQGEKLFF.